Listed below are T cell receptor beta chains from one sample, sequenced in a study of OX40 agonist ivuxolimab in advanced cancers. Assay: immunoSEQ multiplex PCR; the TCRdb copy retains only in-frame clones and omits some. Of some 77,000 clones in the sample, approximately 86% were seen once. Sequencing used CD4+ or CD8+ T cells sorted from blood, obtained in a trial of the OX40 agonist ivuxolimab. The origin of the receptors is an adult with an advanced solid tumor such as melanoma, head and neck, liver or kidney cancer. Both conserved end residues are part of each CDR3. D genes are given only for firm matches. The size of a clone is reported for some rows only, either as once, few or many, or as a class for expanded clones.

CDR3 length	J gene	clone size	D gene	V gene	CDR3 DNA	CDR3 protein
16	TRBJ2-3	-	TRBD2	TRBV28	TGTGCCAGCAGTTTATTCGAGGGAGGGCGCACAGATACGCAGTATTTT	CASSLFEGGRTDTQYF
15	TRBJ1-5	-	TRBD1	TRBV6-1	TGTGCCAGCAAAGAACAGGGGGCTTTTAGTCAGCCCCAGCATTTT	CASKEQGAFSQPQHF
12	TRBJ2-3	-	-	TRBV19	TGTGCCAGCGCCGGGACGGAAGATACGCAGTATTTT	CASAGTEDTQYF
19	TRBJ2-7	-	-	TRBV4-1	TGCGCCAGCAGCCACCGCCTTTCTCTAGCGTTAGGAGATGGGTACGAGCAGTACTTC	CASSHRLSLALGDGYEQYF
14	TRBJ1-2	-	TRBD1	TRBV9	TGTGCCAGCAGCGAGGGGGCCGGGACACATGGCTACACCTTC	CASSEGAGTHGYTF
18	TRBJ1-2	-	-	TRBV4-2	TGTGCCAGCAGCCAAGAATTGGACGGGGCCAGCCCCCTCTATGGCTACACCTTC	CASSQELDGASPLYGYTF
15	TRBJ2-5	-	TRBD1	TRBV11-2	TGTGCCAGCAGCTTAGATACAGGGGGCTACGAGACCCAGTACTTC	CASSLDTGGYETQYF
18	TRBJ2-3	-	TRBD2	TRBV5-4	TGTGCCAGCAGCTTGGGACTAGCGGGGGGGTGGAGCACAGATACGCAGTATTTT	CASSLGLAGGWSTDTQYF
16	TRBJ1-5	-	TRBD1	TRBV18	TGTGCCAGCTCACCACCTGGACAGGGGGCTAGTCAGCCCCAGCATTTT	CASSPPGQGASQPQHF
18	TRBJ2-3	-	-	TRBV30	TGTGCCTGGAGTGCCCGTACGTCCAGGCTGGTAGGCACAGATACGCAGTATTTT	CAWSARTSRLVGTDTQYF
16	TRBJ2-7	-	TRBD2	TRBV11-3	TGTGCCAGCAGCACCCTTCTAGCGGGAGGGGATTACGAGCAGTACTTC	CASSTLLAGGDYEQYF
14	TRBJ2-2	once	-	TRBV19	TGTGCCAGTTGGGCGGGAACGAACACCGGGGAGCTGTTTTTT	CASWAGTNTGELFF
12	TRBJ2-7	-	-	TRBV29-1	TGCAGCGTTGTGGGGACAAGATACGAGCAGTACTTC	CSVVGTRYEQYF
16	TRBJ1-5	few	-	TRBV6-1	TGTGCCAGCAGTGAGGTGGGAGGCTATAGCAATCAGCCCCAGCATTTT	CASSEVGGYSNQPQHF
15	TRBJ2-7	-	TRBD2	TRBV11-2	TGTGCCAGCAGCATACTAGCGGGAGGGGCGGGCGAGCAGTACTTC	CASSILAGGAGEQYF
12	TRBJ2-5	once	-	TRBV29-1	TGCAGCACGGACAGACAACAAGAGACCCAGTACTTC	CSTDRQQETQYF
14	TRBJ1-2	once	-	TRBV18	TGTGCCAGCTCGTCGACAGCTACTAACTATGGCTACACCTTC	CASSSTATNYGYTF
19	TRBJ1-5	-	TRBD1	TRBV2	TGTGCCAGCAGTGAGGGGTTCGTTCGGGACAGGGCAATCAATCAGCCCCAGCATTTT	CASSEGFVRDRAINQPQHF
17	TRBJ2-5	once	TRBD2	TRBV7-3	TGTGCCAGCAGCTTAGGGGCGGCTAGCGGGGGGATCGAGACCCAGTACTTC	CASSLGAASGGIETQYF
15	TRBJ2-5	-	TRBD1	TRBV7-2	TGTGCCAGCAGCCCACTGACAGGGGACCAAGAGACCCAGTACTTC	CASSPLTGDQETQYF
15	TRBJ2-7	-	TRBD1	TRBV5-1	TGCGCCAGCAGCCCCGGACAGGGAACCACCTACGAGCAGTACTTC	CASSPGQGTTYEQYF
14	TRBJ2-1	-	-	TRBV6-5	TGTGCCAGCAGGGTCCCTGCCAGTCACACTGAGCAGTTCTTC	CASRVPASHTEQFF
11	TRBJ2-3	-	-	TRBV5-1	TGCGCCAGCAGCTTGGGAGATACGCAGTATTTT	CASSLGDTQYF
12	TRBJ1-1	few	TRBD1	TRBV29-1	TGCAGCGCCGGGACAGTGAACACTGAAGCTTTCTTT	CSAGTVNTEAFF
15	TRBJ2-3	-	-	TRBV19	TGTGCCAGTAGTATATCTCAGAGTCCCACAGATACGCAGTATTTT	CASSISQSPTDTQYF
13	TRBJ2-4	-	TRBD2	TRBV30	TGTGCCTGGAACCTCCTGGGTAGCGGGACACAGTACTTC	CAWNLLGSGTQYF